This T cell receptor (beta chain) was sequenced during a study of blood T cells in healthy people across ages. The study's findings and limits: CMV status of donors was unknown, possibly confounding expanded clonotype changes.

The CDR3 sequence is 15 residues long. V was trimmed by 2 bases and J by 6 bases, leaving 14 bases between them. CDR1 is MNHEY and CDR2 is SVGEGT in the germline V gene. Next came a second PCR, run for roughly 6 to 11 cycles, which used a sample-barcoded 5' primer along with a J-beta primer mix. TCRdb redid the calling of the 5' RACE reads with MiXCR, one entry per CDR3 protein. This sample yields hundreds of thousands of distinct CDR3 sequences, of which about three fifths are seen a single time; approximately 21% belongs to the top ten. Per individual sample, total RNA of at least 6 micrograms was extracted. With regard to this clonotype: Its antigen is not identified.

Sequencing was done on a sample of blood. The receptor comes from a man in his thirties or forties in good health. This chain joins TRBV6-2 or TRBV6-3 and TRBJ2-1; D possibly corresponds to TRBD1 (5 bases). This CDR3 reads CASSYRAGNLNEQFF. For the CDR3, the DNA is TGTGCCAGCAGTTACAGGGCAGGGAATCTCAATGAGCAGTTCTTC.